The source of this T cell receptor beta chain is a study of blood T cells in healthy people across ages. Study-level results: Among long-lived donors, naive CD4+ cells were more numerous and diversity higher than in aged donors. With age, beta diversity per million T cells declined roughly linearly, significantly by 40.

Combining a sample-barcoded 5' primer with a J-beta primer mix, a second PCR ran for 7 to 11 cycles. Each cDNA was tagged by a template-switch adaptor containing 12 random nucleotides. From the 5' RACE reads, TCRdb called clonotypes with MiXCR, one entry per CDR3 protein. The sample has 780,000 or so distinct CDR3 sequences, 25% seen once. This clonotype showed up just a few times. Its matching antigen is unknown. Since a much larger clone is just one base distant, this may be a read error. The CDR3 does not end in the conserved phenylalanine or tryptophan, so this is likely a read error. The data were also submitted as part of a second study, on T cells of mothers and their children. From that second work: From each mother came over 9.5 million TCR beta CDR3 reads, and from each child came 3 million to 3.5 million.

The sequenced sample consisted of blood. The TCR originated in a boy aged 10-17 years in good health.

CDR3 sequence: CASSSDRVGENIQYL. The CDR3 DNA reads TGTGCCAGCAGCTCGGACAGGGTGGGGGAAAACATTCAGTACCTC. The chain carries TRBV5-4 and TRBJ2-4; 8 bases line up with TRBD1. Germline V lookup: CDR1 SGHNT, CDR2 YYREEE (reference sequence). With V trimmed by 3 bases and J by 5 bases, 7 bases remained unmatched. There are 15 residues in the CDR3.